This T cell receptor (beta chain) was recovered during a study of chemoradiotherapy in HPV16-positive cancers. Study results and caveats: Non-HPV-specific T cells did not expand in tumors during treatment, whereas candidate HPV-specific clones and E7-related motifs did.

Repertoires were generated with immunoSEQ multiplex PCR, while TCRdb's copy carries only in-frame clones and drops some. This table has 420 or so clones, roughly 85% appearing once. As concerns this clone: What it binds is unknown.

CDR3 length equals 11 residues. Looked up from germline, CDR1 is MNHNS and CDR2 is SASEGT. The germline V and J ends were trimmed by 4 bases and 5 bases, with 2 bases remaining between them. The TCR originated in a human donor with HPV-associated anogenital cancer. The gene calls are TRBV6-1 and TRBJ1-4; D gene unclear. Source: tumor tissue, taken from a patient who underwent chemoradiotherapy. The CDR3 DNA sequence: TGTGCCAGCAGTGCAAATGAAAAACTGTTTTTT. It yields the protein CASSANEKLFF.